This T cell receptor beta chain stems from a study of T cell responses to AZD1222 COVID-19 vaccine. Study-level results: Clonal diversity may have been underestimated, and the donors were mostly white British, with more females than males. Regions left unmutated in variants are reportedly the target of nearly half of spike-specific TCRs. Only five or six AZD1222 recipients were seropositive at baseline.

The CDR3 is 12 amino acids. The germline V gene encodes CDR1 KGHSY and CDR2 FQNENV. V gave up 3 bases and J gave up 5 bases, with 5 bases separating them. Turning to this clone: The target antigen is unknown.

The table came from immunoSEQ multiplex PCR; TCRdb's copy has only in-frame clones and leaves some out. This repertoire shows some 150,000 clones, about 92% found once; its top ten account for less than 2%. The J gene is TRBJ2-1, the V gene TRBV16, with D unclear. The input for sequencing was peripheral blood, taken on day 0 of AZD1222 vaccination. The source of this sequence is an adult in good health. CDR3: CASSQINNEQFF. The CDR3 DNA reads as TGTGCCAGCAGCCAGATTAACAATGAGCAGTTCTTC.